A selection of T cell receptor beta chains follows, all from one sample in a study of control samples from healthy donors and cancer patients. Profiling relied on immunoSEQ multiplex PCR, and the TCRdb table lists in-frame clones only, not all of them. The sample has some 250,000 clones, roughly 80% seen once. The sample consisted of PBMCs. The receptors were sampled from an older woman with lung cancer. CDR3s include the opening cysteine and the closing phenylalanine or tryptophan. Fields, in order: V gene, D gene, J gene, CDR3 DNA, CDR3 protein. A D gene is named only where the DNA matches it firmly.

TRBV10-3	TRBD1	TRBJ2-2	TGTGCCATCAGTGGGGACAGGGGCACCGGGGAGCTGTTTTTT	CAISGDRGTGELFF
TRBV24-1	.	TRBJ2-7	TGTGCCACCAGTGACATCGGGATGGGCTCCTACGAGCAGTACTTC	CATSDIGMGSYEQYF
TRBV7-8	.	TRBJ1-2	TGTGCCAGCAGCGCTCAGTCCCGGGACAAATATGGCTACACCTTC	CASSAQSRDKYGYTF
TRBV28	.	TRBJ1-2	TGTGCCAGCAACGTAGCAATAGGTTCACCCTATGGCTACACCTTC	CASNVAIGSPYGYTF
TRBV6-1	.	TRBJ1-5	TGTGCCAGCAGTGAAGGGAGCCGAAATAGCAATCAGCCCCAGCATTTT	CASSEGSRNSNQPQHF
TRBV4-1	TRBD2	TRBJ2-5	TGCGCCAGCAGCCTACGACTAGCGGGGGGGCCCTCCCAAGAGACCCAGTACTTC	CASSLRLAGGPSQETQYF
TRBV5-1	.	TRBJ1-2	TGCGCCAGCAGCTTGGCCGGAGGGTCCAACTATGGCTACACCTTC	CASSLAGGSNYGYTF
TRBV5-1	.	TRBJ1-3	TGCGCCAGCAGCTTGTCCGGAGCTGGAAACACCATATATTTT	CASSLSGAGNTIYF
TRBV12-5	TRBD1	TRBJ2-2	TGTGCTAGTGGTTCACAGGGGGTGGCCGGGGAGCTGTTTTTT	CASGSQGVAGELFF
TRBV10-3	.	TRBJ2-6	TGTGCCATCAGTGGAGGGGTAGCTGGGGCCAACGTCCTGACTTTC	CAISGGVAGANVLTF
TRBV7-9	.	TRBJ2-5	TGTGCCAGCAGCTTAGAGGGTGCGACCCAGTACTTC	CASSLEGATQYF
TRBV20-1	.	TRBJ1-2	TGCAGTGCTAGTCCCGGAGGGGTCTATGGCTACACCTTC	CSASPGGVYGYTF
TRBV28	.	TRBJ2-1	TGTGCCAGCAGTTTTGTGCGGGCCGCCTCCTACAATGAGCAGTTCTTC	CASSFVRAASYNEQFF